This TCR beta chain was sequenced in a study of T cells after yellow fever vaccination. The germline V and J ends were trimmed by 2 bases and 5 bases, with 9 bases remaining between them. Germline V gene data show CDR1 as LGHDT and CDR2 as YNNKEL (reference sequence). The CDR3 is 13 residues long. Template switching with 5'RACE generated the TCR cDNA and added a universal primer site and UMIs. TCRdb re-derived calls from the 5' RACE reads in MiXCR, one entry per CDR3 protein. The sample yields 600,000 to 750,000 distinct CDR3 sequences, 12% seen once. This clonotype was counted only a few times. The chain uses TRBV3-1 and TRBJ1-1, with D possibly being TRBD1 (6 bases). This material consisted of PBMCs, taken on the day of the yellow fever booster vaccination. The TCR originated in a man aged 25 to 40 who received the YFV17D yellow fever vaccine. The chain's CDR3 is CASSQPGVTEAFF. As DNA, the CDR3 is TGTGCCAGCAGCCAACCAGGGGTGACTGAAGCTTTCTTT.